The rows below give T cell receptor beta chains drawn from one sample of a study of blood T cell repertoires in COVID-19. TCRdb's copy holds only in-frame clones and misses some; the assay was immunoSEQ multiplex PCR. This sample has approximately 120,000 clones, with under 90% found just once. Sample: peripheral blood. These receptors were taken from a woman aged 45-65 years with acute or convalescent COVID-19. CDR3s include the opening cysteine and the closing phenylalanine or tryptophan. A D gene is named only where the DNA matches it firmly. The listing skips clone size in some rows; elsewhere it reads once, few, many or a size class.

>TRBD1|TRBJ1-2|once|TRBV6-5
TGTGCCAACACCCAGGACAGGGGAGGTGGCTACACCTTC
CANTQDRGGGYTF
>TRBD1|TRBJ1-1|.|TRBV11-2
TGTGCCAGCAGCCCACGGACAGGAGCGCCGAACACTGAAGCTTTCTTT
CASSPRTGAPNTEAFF
>TRBD1|TRBJ1-2|.|TRBV7-2
TGTGCCAGCAGCCCAGGGACAGGAATAAACTATGGCTACACCTTC
CASSPGTGINYGYTF
>TRBD1|TRBJ2-3|.|TRBV5-1
TGCGCCAGCAGCTTGGTTGCCAGGGGGCCTGGAGATACGCAGTATTTT
CASSLVARGPGDTQYF
>.|TRBJ1-6|few|TRBV18
TGTGCCAGCTCACCAGGGGGGGATTCACCCCTCCACTTT
CASSPGGDSPLHF
>TRBD1|TRBJ1-4|.|TRBV7-9
TGTGCCAGCAGCTTAGTTGGGACAGGGAATGAAAAACTGTTTTTT
CASSLVGTGNEKLFF
>.|TRBJ1-2|once|TRBV6-5
TGTGCCAGCAGTTACTCTCGGGCGGGCTATGGCTACACCTTC
CASSYSRAGYGYTF
>.|TRBJ1-6|.|TRBV9
TGTGCCAGCAGCGTCCGACAGTCCGGTGATTCACCCCTCCACTTT
CASSVRQSGDSPLHF
>TRBD1|TRBJ2-1|.|TRBV2
TGTGCCAGCACGAGACAGGGGGCACGCAACAATGAGCAGTTCTTC
CASTRQGARNNEQFF
>.|TRBJ1-2|.|TRBV6-5
TGTGCCAGCAGCCCCGTAGTACGCGGGAAACATGGCTACACCTTC
CASSPVVRGKHGYTF
>TRBD1|TRBJ1-6|many|TRBV25-1
TGTGCCAGCAGGCCGACAGGGGCCGCTTATAATTCACCCCTCCACTTT
CASRPTGAAYNSPLHF
>.|TRBJ1-1|.|TRBV9
TGTGCCAGCAGCGTAGGTGACGGGTCCTTGAACACTGAAGCTTTCTTT
CASSVGDGSLNTEAFF
>TRBD2|TRBJ2-4|.|TRBV2
TGTGCCAGCAGAGCTATACCGGGACTAGCGGGGGGCCCCACCAAAAACATTCAGTACTTC
CASRAIPGLAGGPTKNIQYF
>TRBD1|TRBJ1-6|.|TRBV2
TGTGCCAGCAGCGACAGGGCAGCGATTTCACCCCTCCACTTT
CASSDRAAISPLHF
>.|TRBJ1-2|.|TRBV6-1
TGTGCCAGCAGTGATGGGGCGAACAGGAGAGCCTACTATGGCTACACCTTC
CASSDGANRRAYYGYTF
>TRBD1|TRBJ2-2|.|TRBV18
TGTGCCAGCTCCCTAGGACAGGGAGAAAACACCGGGGAGCTGTTTTTT
CASSLGQGENTGELFF
>.|TRBJ1-6|once|TRBV14
TGTGCCAGCAGCCAAGATCCGGCAGGTAAGAATTCACCCCTCCACTTT
CASSQDPAGKNSPLHF
>TRBD2|TRBJ2-1|.|TRBV9
TGTGCCAGCAGCGCTAGCGGGGGACTCAATGAGCAGTTCTTC
CASSASGGLNEQFF
>.|TRBJ1-1|.|TRBV28
TGTGCCAGCAGTTCCCCCCCGGCTGAAGCTTTCTTT
CASSSPPAEAFF
>.|TRBJ1-1|.|TRBV20-1
TGCAGGGGAGGACAGAACACTGAAGCTTTCTTT
CRGGQNTEAFF
>TRBD1|TRBJ1-2|.|TRBV29-1
TGCAGCGTTGAAGGATCGGACAGGGGAAATGGCTACACCTTC
CSVEGSDRGNGYTF
>TRBD1|TRBJ1-5|once|TRBV18
TGTGCCAGCTCAGATACAGGGGTTCAGCCCCAGCATTTT
CASSDTGVQPQHF
>TRBD1|TRBJ1-5|.|TRBV12-3/TRBV12-4
TGTGCCAGCAGCGGGACAGGCAATCAGCCCCAGCATTTT
CASSGTGNQPQHF
>.|TRBJ1-5|.|TRBV30
TGTGCCTGGAGTGTACATCAGGGAGGTCAGCCCCAGCATTTT
CAWSVHQGGQPQHF
>.|TRBJ1-4|.|TRBV14
TGTGCCAGCAGCCGCCAGGGATTAGGCGAAAAACTGTTTTTT
CASSRQGLGEKLFF